The rows below give T cell receptor beta chains drawn from one sample of a study of beta chain features in type 1 diabetes. The table came from immunoSEQ multiplex PCR; TCRdb's copy has only in-frame clones and leaves some out. This repertoire shows under 850,000 clones, roughly 12% found once; its top ten account for about 0.02%. The source material was naive CD4+ T cells from blood. The source is a man aged 18 to 30 with type 1 diabetes. Both conserved end residues are part of each CDR3. The D gene is left open where the match is weak. Clone size appears in some rows only: once, few, many, or a class for an expanded clone.

-	TRBJ2-2	TRBV5-1	-	TGCGCCAGCAGCAGGCTTAGATCGGACACCGGGGAGCTGTTTTTT	CASSRLRSDTGELFF
-	TRBJ2-1	TRBV5-4	-	TGTGCCAGCAGCTTGGACAGGGATTCCTACAATGAGCAGTTCTTC	CASSLDRDSYNEQFF
-	TRBJ1-2	TRBV15	-	TGTGCCACCAGCAGAGATCCTGGGCAGGGGTATAACTATGGCTACACCTTC	CATSRDPGQGYNYGYTF
few	TRBJ1-2	TRBV2	-	TGTGCCAGCAGTACGGACAGCTTATCCTATGGCTACACCTTC	CASSTDSLSYGYTF
-	TRBJ2-5	TRBV4-1	-	TGCGCCAGCAGCCTGGGGTCTAGCTCAAAAGAGACCCAGTACTTC	CASSLGSSSKETQYF
-	TRBJ2-7	TRBV30	-	TGTGCCTGGAGTCCCAAGGGACCCCACTCCTACGAGCAGTACTTC	CAWSPKGPHSYEQYF
-	TRBJ2-7	TRBV30	-	TGTGCCTCGAGCTACCAGGGTCGGGACGAGCAGTACTTC	CASSYQGRDEQYF
-	TRBJ2-7	TRBV5-4	TRBD2	TGTGCCAGCAGGGAAAGCGGGAGCTCCTACGAGCAGTACTTC	CASRESGSSYEQYF
-	TRBJ2-2	TRBV7-9	-	TGTGCCAGCAGCTTACTGAACACCGGGGAGCTGTTTTTT	CASSLLNTGELFF
-	TRBJ2-7	TRBV11-2	-	TGTGCCAGCAGCTTAAGAGGAGTGCAGTACTTC	CASSLRGVQYF
few	TRBJ2-5	TRBV10-1	-	TGCGCCAGGACAGGCCAAGAGACCCAGTACTTC	CARTGQETQYF
-	TRBJ2-7	TRBV6-1	-	TGTGCCAGCAGTGTAGGGGTAGGGTACGAGCAGTACTTC	CASSVGVGYEQYF
-	TRBJ2-5	TRBV11-3	TRBD1	TGTGCCAGCAGCCCAAGGACAGGGGAACAGACCCAGTACTTC	CASSPRTGEQTQYF
few	TRBJ2-5	TRBV5-1	-	TGCGCCAGCAGCTTGTTTCAGGGGAGGACCCAGTACTTC	CASSLFQGRTQYF
-	TRBJ2-7	TRBV29-1	-	TGCAGCGTTGGTGGTCGGACGTCCTACGAGCAGTACTTC	CSVGGRTSYEQYF
-	TRBJ1-1	TRBV4-1	-	TGCGCCAGCAGCCATGTGGACAGGAACACTGAAGCTTTCTTT	CASSHVDRNTEAFF
-	TRBJ2-2	TRBV9	-	TGTGCCAGCAGCGTAGCTACGGGGGCGGACACCGGGGAGCTGTTTTTT	CASSVATGADTGELFF
-	TRBJ1-1	TRBV4-1	TRBD1	TGCGCCAGCAGCCCCGGCGGAGTGAGGGGGCACACTGAAGCTTTCTTT	CASSPGGVRGHTEAFF
-	TRBJ2-3	TRBV5-1	TRBD2	TGCGCCAGCAGCTTGATTTTAGCGGGTGGCACAGATACGCAGTATTTT	CASSLILAGGTDTQYF
-	TRBJ1-2	TRBV6-5	-	TGTGCCAGCACTAACGGTCCACAGTTCTATGGCTACACCTTC	CASTNGPQFYGYTF
-	TRBJ2-6	TRBV29-1	-	TGCAGCGTTGAAGAAAGACTTCCCTACTCTGGGGCCAACGTCCTGACTTTC	CSVEERLPYSGANVLTF
-	TRBJ2-7	TRBV6-5	TRBD1	TGTGCCAGCAGTCCCACCGGGACAGGGCCCTACGAGCAGTACTTC	CASSPTGTGPYEQYF
-	TRBJ1-4	TRBV19	-	TGTGCCAGTAGTTCCGGCCCCTTAAATGAAAAACTGTTTTTT	CASSSGPLNEKLFF
-	TRBJ1-6	TRBV5-1	-	TGCGCCAGCAGCTTGGGGCGCAGTAATAATTCACCCCTCCACTTT	CASSLGRSNNSPLHF
-	TRBJ1-4	TRBV4-1	TRBD1	TGCGCCAGCAGCCAAGTGGGGACAGGGGTTAATGAAAAACTGTTTTTT	CASSQVGTGVNEKLFF
-	TRBJ2-1	TRBV5-1	-	TGCGCCAGCAGCTTGGAAGCCCGATCTGAGCAGTTCTTC	CASSLEARSEQFF
-	TRBJ1-5	TRBV7-9	-	TGTGCCAGCAGCCTTACTTACCAGCCCCAGCATTTT	CASSLTYQPQHF
-	TRBJ2-2	TRBV7-8	TRBD2	TGTGCCAGCAGCTGGACTAGCGGGGGGATCCACACCGGGGAGCTGTTTTTT	CASSWTSGGIHTGELFF
-	TRBJ1-1	TRBV6-1	-	TGTGCCAGCAGTGAAACCATGAACACTGAAGCTTTCTTT	CASSETMNTEAFF
few	TRBJ2-5	TRBV5-1	-	TGCGCCAGCAGCTTGGGTCCCCGAGGGGGAGAGGAGACCCAGTACTTC	CASSLGPRGGEETQYF
few	TRBJ2-7	TRBV13	-	TGTGCCAGCAGCAGCCGGCTCAGCTCCTACGAGCAGTACTTC	CASSSRLSSYEQYF
few	TRBJ1-1	TRBV6-5	-	TGTGCCAGCAGTTACGGGTCGGGGGATACTGAAGCTTTCTTT	CASSYGSGDTEAFF
-	TRBJ1-1	TRBV15	TRBD1	TGTGCCACCAGCAGAGAGCCTGGGACAGGGGGAAGTACTGAAGCTTTCTTT	CATSREPGTGGSTEAFF
-	TRBJ1-2	TRBV19	-	TGTGCCAGTAGTAGGTATGGCTACACCTTC	CASSRYGYTF
few	TRBJ1-2	TRBV9	-	TGTGCCAGCAGCTCCCCGGAAAGGGGCAACTATGGCTACACCTTC	CASSSPERGNYGYTF
-	TRBJ2-7	TRBV29-1	-	TGCAGCGTCAGGGGACTACAAGAGCCCTCCTACGAGCAGTACTTC	CSVRGLQEPSYEQYF
-	TRBJ2-7	TRBV6-5	TRBD2	TGTGCCAGCAGTTACCAGGCGGGGGACTCTGGGCAGTACTTC	CASSYQAGDSGQYF